Below are 5 T cell receptor beta chains sequenced from a single sample in a study of blood T cell repertoires in COVID-19. Clones were read by immunoSEQ multiplex PCR, and TCRdb kept only the in-frame ones, dropping some. Here the sample spans approximately 220,000 clones, about four fifths being singletons. Material for sequencing was peripheral blood. The receptors stem from a woman between 35 and 50 years old with active or convalescent COVID-19.

The chain recombines TRBV7-2 with TRBJ2-3, with a weak D call TRBD2 (5 bases). This CDR3 has 15 amino acids. With 5 bases removed from V and 2 bases from J, the gap between germline ends came to 14 bases. Germline CDR1 is SGHTA and CDR2 is FQGNSA. The DNA of the CDR3 is TGTGCCAGCAGCATCGAGCGGTGGTCCACAGATACGCAGTATTTT. This sequence encodes CASSIERWSTDTQYF.

The chain joins TRBV5-1 to TRBJ2-5; 7 nucleotides line up with TRBD2. The germline gives CDR1 SGHRS, CDR2 YFSETQ. Trimming cost V 0 bases and J 1 base; bases outside gene matches: 0. This CDR3 comprises 14 residues. In nucleotides, the CDR3 is TGCGCCAGCAGCTTGGGGACTAGCCAAGAGACCCAGTACTTC. It is translated as CASSLGTSQETQYF.

V is TRBV21-1 and J is TRBJ1-4; the D call of TRBD1 is as the table states it, not checked on the DNA. TRBV21-1 is a documented pseudogene. The CDR3 runs 20 residues. This CDR3 is CASSTSSGTGVGEPNEKLFF. The CDR3 nucleotides are TGTGCCAGCAGCACCTCTTCCGGGACAGGGGTTGGGGAGCCTAATGAAAAACTGTTTTTT.

The rearrangement joins TRBV6-1 to TRBJ1-2; D possibly corresponds to TRBD1 (6 bases). Deletions cut 3 bases from V and 4 bases from J, with 9 bases between. The V gene's germline CDR1 is MNHNS and CDR2 SASEGT. This CDR3 has 13 residues. The CDR3 nucleotides are TGTGCCAGCAGTGACAGGGGTAGCTATGGCTACACCTTC. Residues: CASSDRGSYGYTF.

The chain uses TRBV18 and TRBJ1-1; D might be TRBD1 (5 bases). Germline V gene sequence: CDR1 KGHSH, CDR2 LQKENI. Trimming pared 3 bases from V and 1 base from J, leaving 9 bases between. The length of the CDR3 is 14 residues. The DNA for the CDR3 is TGTGCCAGCTCACCGACGGACAAGAACACTGAAGCTTTCTTT. As protein: CASSPTDKNTEAFF.